Shown below are 31 T cell receptor beta chains from a single sample sequenced in a study of shared clonotypes between healthy human individuals. TCRdb's table, derived via immunoSEQ multiplex PCR, lists solely in-frame clones and lacks some. The sample comprises around 1.4 million clones, approximately 98.5% of which are singletons, and roughly 0.36% rests with the top ten. Sequenced input: naive CD4+ T cells sorted from blood. Sample subset: CD45RA+ positively selected. The source of these receptors is a man aged 30-40 years in good health.

In its sample, this clone was seen once. The chain links TRBV5-4 to TRBJ2-7; a weak D match, TRBD2 (6 bases). Germline assignment: CDR1 SGHNT and CDR2 YYREEE (reference sequence). The CDR3 spans 15 residues. Between the trimmed V and J ends, which lost 5 bases and 2 bases, there was a span of 17 bases. CDR3 protein: CASSPYGTGAYEQYF. The CDR3 coding sequence is TGTGCCAGCAGTCCTTACGGGACGGGAGCCTACGAGCAGTACTTC. Combining the CDR3 with reference TRBV5-4 and TRBJ2-7 gives the whole variable domain ETGVTQSPTHLIKTRGQQVTLRCSSQSGHNTVSWYQQALGQGPQFIFQYYREEENGRGNFPPRFSGLQFPNYSSELNVNALELDDSALYLCASSPYGTGAYEQYFGPGTRLTVT.

The V and J genes are TRBV11-3 and TRBJ2-7, with no clear D. Germline V gives CDR1 SGHNT, CDR2 YENEEA. The CDR3 is 13 amino acids. V was pared by 3 bases and J by 3 bases, with 9 bases between. The CDR3 loop is CASSLISSYEQYF. The CDR3 DNA reads as TGTGCCAGCAGCTTGATTAGCAGCTACGAGCAGTACTTC. Full variable domain (outside the CDR3, taken from reference TRBV11-3 and TRBJ2-7): EAGVVQSPRYKIIEKKQPVAFWCNPISGHNTLYWYLQNLGQGPELLIRYENEEAVDDSQLPKDRFSAERLKGVDSTLKIQPAELGDSAVYLCASSLISSYEQYFGPGTRLTVT.

This sequence joins TRBV11-3 and TRBJ2-1, with a weak D call TRBD2 (5 bases). Between the trimmed V and J ends, which lost 5 bases and 6 bases, there was a span of 11 bases. This CDR3 is 13 amino acids long. Germline V CDR1 and CDR2: SGHNT, YENEEA. CDR3 region: CASSRDYTNEQFF. The CDR3 DNA reads TGTGCCAGCAGCCGAGACTATACCAATGAGCAGTTCTTC.

J is TRBJ1-5 and V is TRBV19; 9 bases align to TRBD1. The CDR3 has 13 amino acids. The V gene's germline CDR1 is LNHDA and CDR2 SQIVND (reference sequence). V gave up 8 bases and J gave up 7 bases; unmatched junction bases: 6. The CDR3 protein is CASSQGARQPQHF. The CDR3 nucleotides read TGTGCCAGTTCACAGGGGGCCCGGCAGCCCCAGCATTTT.

The V gene is TRBV28, the J gene TRBJ2-7, with no clear D. This CDR3 has 12 amino acids. Trimming left V 3 bases short and J 4 bases short, with 7 bases between. CDR1 and CDR2 (germline): MDHEN, SYDVKM. For the CDR3, the DNA is TGTGCCAGCAGTTTGCAGCTGTACGAGCAGTACTTC. It is translated as CASSLQLYEQYF.

This sequence joins TRBV14 and TRBJ1-4; D not certain. The CDR3 runs to 16 residues. Trimming removed 3 bases from V and 7 bases from J, with 18 bases in between. Germline V gene data show CDR1 as SGHDN and CDR2 as FVKESK. The CDR3 sequence is CASSQASSAWGEKLFF. The CDR3 DNA is TGTGCCAGCAGCCAGGCCTCAAGCGCCTGGGGTGAAAAACTGTTTTTT.

The chain has TRBV9 and TRBJ2-1; 7 nucleotides match TRBD1. CDR3 size: 11 residues. Germline trimming cut 3 bases from V and 14 bases from J; bases unmatched to any gene: 5. Germline loops: CDR1 SGDLS, CDR2 YYNGEE. The CDR3 here is CASSGQGGEFF. CDR3 nucleotides: TGTGCCAGCAGCGGACAGGGCGGCGAGTTCTTC.

The chain employs TRBV11-3 and TRBJ2-1, with 8 bases lining up with TRBD2. The germline V gene encodes CDR1 SGHNT and CDR2 YENEEA. The J segment lost 0 bases and the V segment lost 5 bases, leaving 9 bases of the junction unmatched. The CDR3 loop spans 17 amino acids. CDR3 amino acids: CASSAGLVGSSYNEQFF. Here the CDR3 DNA reads TGTGCCAGCAGCGCGGGACTAGTGGGAAGCTCCTACAATGAGCAGTTCTTC.

The chain couples TRBV14 to TRBJ2-2, with TRBD1 matching over 7 bases. The CDR3 spans 15 residues. Germline lookup yields CDR1 SGHDN and CDR2 FVKESK. The V segment lost 6 bases and the J segment 4 bases; nucleotides outside the gene matches: 8. The CDR3: CASRPGTAGTGELFF. The DNA of the CDR3 is TGTGCCAGCAGACCGGGGACAGCTGGCACCGGGGAGCTGTTTTTT. The full variable domain, completed using reference TRBV14 and TRBJ2-2, is EAGVTQFPSHSVIEKGQTVTLRCDPISGHDNLYWYRRVMGKEIKFLLHFVKESKQDESGMPNNRFLAERTGGTYSTLKVQPAELEDSGVYFCASRPGTAGTGELFFGEGSRLTVL.

V usage is TRBV7-2 and J usage is TRBJ2-2; D is possibly TRBD2 (5 bases). Per germline, CDR1 SGHTA and CDR2 FQGNSA. V was trimmed by 0 bases and J by 1 base, leaving 9 bases between them. The CDR3 extends over 16 amino acids. CDR3 in DNA: TGTGCCAGCAGCTTAGCTCGGGGTGGGAACACCGGGGAGCTGTTTTTT. Its translation: CASSLARGGNTGELFF.

This clone was seen a single time. The chain is built from TRBV18 and TRBJ2-7, with 7 nucleotides matching TRBD1. J gave up 3 bases and V 2 bases, and 10 bases lay outside the gene matches. Germline CDR1 KGHSH, CDR2 LQKENI. This CDR3 has 16 residues. This CDR3 reads CASSPKTGTAGYEQYF. The CDR3 DNA is TGTGCCAGCTCACCAAAGACAGGGACCGCGGGCTACGAGCAGTACTTC.

The chain uses TRBV5-4 and TRBJ2-7, with 10 bases aligning to TRBD2. This CDR3 is built from 17 residues. Germline CDR1 reads SGHNT; CDR2 reads YYREEE (reference sequence). Trimming at V came to 1 base and at J to 1 base, leaving 8 bases not matched to a gene. For the CDR3, the DNA is TGTGCCAGCAGCTTGAGGACTAGCGGCTTCGGGTCCTACGAGCAGTACTTC. This translates into CASSLRTSGFGSYEQYF.

V usage is TRBV27 and J usage is TRBJ2-6; 9 bases fit TRBD1. Germline V gene lookup returns CDR1 MNHEY and CDR2 SMNVEV (reference sequence). J lost 0 bases, V lost 5 bases, and 8 bases had no gene match. The CDR3 loop spans 18 amino acids. Here the CDR3 DNA reads TGTGCCAGCAGTCCTAGGACAGGGGTAGTCTCTGGGGCCAACGTCCTGACTTTC. Protein product: CASSPRTGVVSGANVLTF.

V and J are TRBV7-9 and TRBJ2-3, with 7 bases lining up with TRBD2. The V segment lost 2 bases and the J segment 4 bases; nucleotides outside the gene matches: 6. CDR3 length: 15 residues. CDR1 is SEHNR, CDR2 FQNEAQ, per germline (reference sequence). This CDR3 is CASSLYAGEADTQYF. The DNA of the CDR3 is TGTGCCAGCAGCTTATACGCGGGAGAGGCAGATACGCAGTATTTT.

This rearrangement joins TRBV27 to TRBJ2-5, with TRBD1 as a possible D gene (6 bases). Germline CDR1 is MNHEY and CDR2 is SMNVEV (reference sequence). V was shortened by 4 bases and J by 13 bases, with 25 bases between the two germline ends. The CDR3 has 15 amino acids. The CDR3 region has the DNA TGTGCCAGCAGTTCTTCCCTGGCCGAAAGGGGGTCTTGGTACTTC. Translation: CASSSSLAERGSWYF.

The chain uses TRBV4-3 and TRBJ1-1; D is unresolved. The germline CDR1 and CDR2 sequences are LGHNA and YSLEER. Trimming left V 1 base short and J 0 bases short, with 12 bases between. This CDR3 is built from 16 residues. The CDR3 bases are TGCGCCAGCAGCCAAGGATTTGGCTTTATGAACACTGAAGCTTTCTTT. Translated: CASSQGFGFMNTEAFF.

The chain is built from TRBV19 and TRBJ2-7, with D possibly matching TRBD1 (5 bases). From germline, CDR1 is LNHDA and CDR2 SQIVND (reference sequence). V lost 7 bases to trimming and J lost 2 bases, with 12 bases between them. The CDR3 consists of 13 residues. This CDR3 is CASTRGAPYEQYF. The CDR3 DNA sequence: TGTGCCAGTACCCGTGGGGCGCCCTACGAGCAGTACTTC.

V gene TRBV29-1 combines with J gene TRBJ2-1; D is possibly TRBD2 (6 bases). The CDR3 contains 14 residues. CDR1 SQVTM and CDR2 ANQGSEA come from the germline V gene. V gave up 4 bases and J gave up 10 bases, with 20 bases separating them. The CDR3 bases are TGCAGCGTTGGGGTCTTGGGGGGTCCGGCCGAGCAGTTCTTC. This encodes CSVGVLGGPAEQFF.

The chain employs TRBV18 and TRBJ1-4, with D maybe TRBD1 (5 bases). The germline gives CDR1 KGHSH, CDR2 LQKENI. The CDR3 extends over 15 amino acids. V was cut by 2 bases and J by 6 bases, with 13 bases left in between. CDR3 amino acids: CASSPAGTGYEKLFF. CDR3 DNA: TGTGCCAGCTCACCAGCTGGGACCGGGTATGAAAAACTGTTTTTT.

In its sample, this clone was seen once. The chain carries TRBV27 and TRBJ1-1; D may be TRBD1 (5 bases). Germline loops: CDR1 MNHEY, CDR2 SMNVEV (reference sequence). Trimming removed 5 bases at V and 1 base at J, with 17 bases between. This CDR3 is 16 amino acids long. CDR3 amino acids: CASSTIPPTENTEAFF. The CDR3, as DNA: TGTGCCAGCAGTACTATTCCCCCGACAGAGAACACTGAAGCTTTCTTT.

The chain links TRBV7-9 to TRBJ2-3; the D is unclear. This CDR3 has 13 amino acids. V was pared by 5 bases and J by 6 bases, with 12 bases between. CDR1 and CDR2 from the germline V gene are SEHNR and FQNEAQ (reference sequence). DNA of the CDR3: TGTGCCAGCAGCCCCCCCCCGGAGGATACGCAGTATTTT. It codes for CASSPPPEDTQYF.

The V call is TRBV29-1, the J call TRBJ2-3, with D hard to call. V was trimmed by 3 bases and J by 0 bases, leaving 10 bases between them. CDR1 is SQVTM, CDR2 ANQGSEA, per germline. The CDR3 is 14 amino acids. The CDR3 DNA is TGCAGCGTTGATGACTTCCAGAGCACAGATACGCAGTATTTT. As protein: CSVDDFQSTDTQYF.

The V gene is TRBV14, the J gene TRBJ2-1, with 9 bases fitting TRBD2. The CDR3 spans 17 residues. Trimming removed 4 bases from V and 0 bases from J; junction bases left unmatched: 7. Germline V gene lookup returns CDR1 SGHDN and CDR2 FVKESK. The CDR3, as DNA: TGTGCCAGCAGCCTTTTCTCTAGCGGGATCTCCTACAATGAGCAGTTCTTC. It codes for CASSLFSSGISYNEQFF.

The CDR3 spells CASSSTESGANVLTF. The CDR3 nucleotides are TGTGCCAGCAGCTCCACCGAGTCTGGGGCCAACGTCCTGACTTTC. The rearrangement joins TRBV5-4 to TRBJ2-6; D is ambiguous. CDR1 and CDR2 (germline): SGHNT, YYREEE (reference sequence). Trimming pared 3 bases from V and 1 base from J, leaving 8 bases between. The CDR3 runs 15 residues. The whole variable domain, filled in from reference TRBV5-4 and TRBJ2-6, reads ETGVTQSPTHLIKTRGQQVTLRCSSQSGHNTVSWYQQALGQGPQFIFQYYREEENGRGNFPPRFSGLQFPNYSSELNVNALELDDSALYLCASSSTESGANVLTFGAGSRLTVL.

DNA of the CDR3: TGTGCCAGCAGCTTCCAACAGGGAGACACGCAGTATTTT. This translates into CASSFQQGDTQYF. V and J are TRBV11-3 and TRBJ2-3; TRBD1 might be the D (6 bases). This CDR3 has 13 amino acids. The germline V gene encodes CDR1 SGHNT and CDR2 YENEEA. Trimming took off 3 bases at V and 9 bases at J, with 13 bases between the two ends.

This clone was counted once. The chain uses TRBV5-1 and TRBJ1-2; D is uncertain. The V and J ends lost 0 bases and 2 bases respectively, with 5 bases between them. Germline values: CDR1 SGHRS, CDR2 YFSETQ. This CDR3 has 13 residues. In DNA form, the CDR3 reads TGCGCCAGCAGCTTGGAACAGAACTATGGCTACACCTTC. Translation gives CASSLEQNYGYTF.

V usage is TRBV28 and J usage is TRBJ2-7; tentatively, D is TRBD1 (6 bases). The CDR3 is made up of 14 amino acids. Trimming cost V 2 bases and J 6 bases, with 14 bases left between them. Germline CDR1 is MDHEN and CDR2 is SYDVKM. For the CDR3, the DNA is TGTGCCAGCAGTTTACCGACCGGGACACGCGAGCAGTACTTC. Its translation: CASSLPTGTREQYF.

The chain joins TRBV4-1 to TRBJ2-7; the match to TRBD1 covers 10 bases. From germline, CDR1 is MGHRA and CDR2 YSYEKL. J lost 6 bases, V lost 0 bases, and 5 bases had no gene match. The CDR3 has 15 residues. The CDR3 is CASSQEGQGRVEQYF. The CDR3 nucleotides are TGCGCCAGCAGCCAAGAGGGACAGGGGAGGGTCGAGCAGTACTTC.

V is TRBV5-1 and J is TRBJ1-1; D remains ambiguous. There are 15 residues in the CDR3. The germline CDR1 and CDR2 sequences are SGHRS and YFSETQ. The V and J ends lost 1 base and 2 bases respectively, with 12 bases between them. This CDR3 is CASSLLTPPNTEAFF. The CDR3 DNA sequence: TGCGCCAGCAGCTTGTTAACACCACCCAACACTGAAGCTTTCTTT.

The chain couples TRBV7-2 to TRBJ1-5, with a possible D match to TRBD1 (6 bases). This CDR3 has 16 residues. The germline gives CDR1 SGHTA, CDR2 FQGNSA. Trimming shortened V by 3 bases and J by 7 bases, and 19 bases separated the two germline ends. The CDR3 loop reads CASSLRTGALPQPQHF. CDR3 coding DNA: TGTGCCAGCAGCTTGAGGACGGGGGCGCTCCCCCAGCCCCAGCATTTT.

The table lists this clone with a count of one. The chain employs TRBV6-5 and TRBJ1-2; D not certain. Trimming pared 0 bases from V and 6 bases from J, leaving 8 bases between. CDR1 MNHEY and CDR2 SVGAGI come from the germline V gene. This CDR3 region has 13 residues. The CDR3 DNA follows: TGTGCCAGCAGTTACTCCGGGGTCGATGGCTACACCTTC. Translating gives CASSYSGVDGYTF.